The subject of this entry is one T cell receptor beta chain. Here immunoSEQ multiplex PCR was the method, and the copy in TCRdb shows in-frame clones only, minus some. The sample lists roughly 700,000 clones; approximately 87% were seen once. The data are from a study of shared T cell receptors in the human thymus. The CDR3 sequence is 17 residues long. Trimming removed 5 bases from V and 2 bases from J, with 19 bases in between. Germline V gene data show CDR1 as LNHDA and CDR2 as SQIVND (reference sequence). These sequences were also reported in another study, on human thymus T cells. Turning to that study: All donors were healthy Finnish infants who were undergoing corrective surgery to treat congenital heart defects. Related studies found that unrelated individuals share highly overlapping thymic repertoires.

Material for sequencing was thymocytes. This chain connects TRBV19 to TRBJ1-5; D remains ambiguous. The receptor's source is a boy under two years old with a congenital heart defect. CDR3 DNA sequence: TGTGCCAGTAGTCCGCAGGCCCTCGCGATAGGCAATCAGCCCCAGCATTTT. This codes for CASSPQALAIGNQPQHF. The full variable domain, rest sourced from reference TRBV19 and TRBJ1-5, is DGGITQSPKYLFRKEGQNVTLSCEQNLNHDAMYWYRQDPGQGLRLIYYSQIVNDFQKGDIAEGYSVSREKKESFPLTVTSAQKNPTAFYLCASSPQALAIGNQPQHFGDGTRLSIL.